The 28 T cell receptor beta chains presented below share a single source sample, sequenced in a study of blood T cell repertoires in COVID-19. TCRdb keeps only in-frame clones here, not all; method: immunoSEQ multiplex PCR. The sample contains more than 50,000 clones, about 90% of which appear only once. Sequenced material: peripheral blood. The receptors were sampled from a man aged 55 to 70 with active COVID-19.

This chain links TRBV20-1 with TRBJ2-5, with D possibly matching TRBD2 (5 bases). This CDR3 spans 11 amino acids. V dropped 3 bases and J dropped 5 bases, with 7 bases sitting between them. In germline, CDR1 is DFQATT, CDR2 SNEGSKA (reference sequence). CDR3: CSARSGETQYF. In DNA form, the CDR3 reads TGCAGTGCTAGGTCGGGGGAGACCCAGTACTTC.

This chain joins TRBV5-4 and TRBJ1-1, with D uncertain. V was pared by 0 bases and J by 1 base, with 4 bases between. The germline V gene encodes CDR1 SGHNT and CDR2 YYREEE (reference sequence). The CDR3 covers 13 residues. For the CDR3, the DNA is TGTGCCAGCAGCTTGGACAGGAACACTGAAGCTTTCTTT. The encoded protein is CASSLDRNTEAFF.

This chain links TRBV6-5 with TRBJ1-6, with D possibly TRBD1 on 5 matching bases. The V gene lost 5 bases and the J gene lost 11 bases, with 19 bases spanning the gap. From germline, CDR1 is MNHEY and CDR2 SVGAGI. The CDR3 contains 15 residues. CDR3 in DNA: TGTGCCAGCAGTAGTTACCAAACAGGAAGCCCACCCCTCCACTTT. It translates to CASSSYQTGSPPLHF.

The CDR3 bases are TGTGCCAGCAGCTTTAGCGGGGGTACAGATACGCAGTATTTT. Translating gives CASSFSGGTDTQYF. The chain carries TRBV11-3 and TRBJ2-3; the match to TRBD2 covers 9 bases. Germline CDR1 is SGHNT and CDR2 is YENEEA. The CDR3 spans 14 residues. The J segment lost 3 bases and the V segment lost 3 bases, leaving 1 base of the junction unmatched.

The chain combines TRBV24-1 with TRBJ1-5; D is unclear. The CDR3 sequence is 12 residues long. V was trimmed by 6 bases and J by 9 bases, leaving 11 bases between them. CDR1 is KGHDR and CDR2 is SFDVKD in the germline V gene. The CDR3 region has the DNA TGTGCCACCAGTTTAGCGCGCGGGCCCCAGCATTTT. Amino acids: CATSLARGPQHF.

V gene TRBV10-3 combines with J gene TRBJ1-3; unclear D gene. V lost 0 bases and J lost 0, with 15 bases in between. Germline V gene sequence: CDR1 ENHRY, CDR2 SYGVKD. The CDR3 sequence is 18 residues long. Written as DNA, the CDR3 is TGTGCCATCAGTGAGTCGATGGCTTATTCCAGCTCTGGAAACACCATATATTTT. It encodes CAISESMAYSSSGNTIYF.

The chain couples TRBV7-3 to TRBJ2-5; D is perhaps TRBD2 (6 bases). This CDR3 is 13 amino acids long. V lost 5 bases and J 1 base, leaving 8 bases between the germline ends. CDR1 is SGHTA and CDR2 is FQGTGA in the germline V gene. CDR3 region: CASSTGVQETQYF. In DNA, the CDR3 is TGTGCCAGCAGCACGGGAGTCCAAGAGACCCAGTACTTC.

This clone showed up just a few times. The chain combines TRBV5-6 with TRBJ2-1; no reliable D call. Germline values: CDR1 SGHDT, CDR2 YYEEEE. The V and J ends lost 3 bases and 4 bases respectively, with 2 bases between them. There are 11 residues in the CDR3. CDR3 protein: CASSSYNEQFF. The CDR3 DNA follows: TGTGCCAGCAGCTCTTACAATGAGCAGTTCTTC.

This chain uses TRBV28 with TRBJ2-5, with D perhaps TRBD1 (6 bases). Near its end, the DNA agrees better with TRBJ2-7, so the J call may be wrong. The CDR3 is made up of 15 amino acids. The germline V gene has CDR1 MDHEN and CDR2 SYDVKM. The CDR3 protein is CASSLGGAGSYEQYF. CDR3 in DNA: TGTGCCAGCAGTTTAGGGGGCGCCGGATCCTACGAGCAGTACTTC.

The chain links TRBV28 to TRBJ1-2, with 10 bases aligning to TRBD1. V dropped 5 bases and J dropped 8; count of bases not matched to a gene: 14. CDR1 and CDR2 from the germline V gene are MDHEN and SYDVKM. This CDR3 region has 16 residues. This CDR3 is CASSLPPGTGAFGYTF. CDR3 coding DNA: TGTGCCAGCAGTCTACCCCCTGGGACAGGGGCTTTCGGCTACACCTTC.

The V and J genes are TRBV12-3 or TRBV12-4 and TRBJ1-1; D might be TRBD1 (6 bases). With 3 bases removed from V and 6 bases from J, the gap between germline ends came to 11 bases. The CDR3 runs 13 residues. The DNA of the CDR3 is TGTGCCAGCAGTTTGTCAGGGGTGGCTGAAGCTTTCTTT. It codes for CASSLSGVAEAFF.

This rearrangement joins TRBV27 to TRBJ2-1; D possibly corresponds to TRBD1 (5 bases). V was cut by 5 bases and J by 6 bases, with 17 bases left in between. The CDR3 length is 15 residues. Germline lookup yields CDR1 MNHEY and CDR2 SMNVEV (reference sequence). The CDR3 region is CASSQRQKKGNEQFF. The CDR3 bases are TGTGCCAGCAGTCAAAGACAGAAAAAGGGCAATGAGCAGTTCTTC.

The V gene is TRBV10-3, the J gene TRBJ1-5; D is unclear. In germline, CDR1 is ENHRY, CDR2 SYGVKD. V shed 10 bases and J shed 3 bases, with 19 bases lying between them. The CDR3 length is 15 residues. The CDR3: CATKAEGSSNQPQHF. CDR3 nucleotides: TGTGCCACCAAGGCGGAAGGGAGTTCCAATCAGCCCCAGCATTTT.

The chain joins TRBV30 to TRBJ2-5, with D possibly TRBD1 on 6 matching bases. Trimming left V 4 bases short and J 5 bases short, with 11 bases between. The CDR3 totals 12 residues. The germline V gene encodes CDR1 GTSNPN and CDR2 SVGIG (reference sequence). DNA for the CDR3: TGTGCCTGGAATCAGGGGAGCGAGACCCAGTACTTC. Amino acids: CAWNQGSETQYF.

This chain uses TRBV9 with TRBJ2-3, with a weak D call TRBD2 (6 bases). V was clipped by 0 bases and J by 0 bases, with 11 bases between them. Germline V CDR1 and CDR2: SGDLS, YYNGEE. The CDR3 runs to 16 residues. CDR3 region: CASSVVGGTSTDTQYF. CDR3 nucleotide sequence: TGTGCCAGCAGCGTAGTCGGCGGGACTAGCACAGATACGCAGTATTTT.

The chain combines TRBV24-1 with TRBJ2-5, with 8 nucleotides matching TRBD1. CDR1 and CDR2 from the germline V gene are KGHDR and SFDVKD. The CDR3 is 14 amino acids. V trimming: 9 bases; J trimming: 5 bases; junction bases outside the gene matches: 10. The CDR3 coding sequence is TGTGCCACCCGAGACAGGGGCGCTGAGGAGACCCAGTACTTC. This sequence encodes CATRDRGAEETQYF.

The rearrangement uses TRBV7-3 and TRBJ1-1, with a tentative D call TRBD1 (6 bases). Germline lookup yields CDR1 SGHTA and CDR2 FQGTGA. V dropped 5 bases and J dropped 0 bases, with 7 bases sitting between them. The CDR3 is 13 amino acids. The CDR3 coding sequence is TGTGCCAGCAGCCGACAGGTGAACACTGAAGCTTTCTTT. Translated, it gives CASSRQVNTEAFF.

The chain employs TRBV7-9 and TRBJ2-5, with 8 bases that match TRBD1. This CDR3 is 11 amino acids long. The junction had 3 bases not matched to a gene; V was cut back by 4 bases and J by 11 bases. In germline, CDR1 is SEHNR, CDR2 FQNEAQ (reference sequence). The DNA for the CDR3 is TGTGCCAGCAGCTCGGACAGGGCTCAGTACTTC. Amino acid sequence: CASSSDRAQYF.

The rearrangement joins TRBV6-5 to TRBJ1-2, with D maybe TRBD1 (5 bases). Germline V gene sequence: CDR1 MNHEY, CDR2 SVGAGI. This CDR3 has 14 amino acids. The germline V and J ends were trimmed by 8 bases and 0 bases, with 13 bases remaining between them. CDR3 sequence (DNA): TGTGCCAGCTCGACAGAATTTTCTAACTATGGCTACACCTTC. Amino acid sequence: CASSTEFSNYGYTF.

This chain connects TRBV12-3 or TRBV12-4 to TRBJ1-2; D possibly corresponds to TRBD1 (5 bases). Trimming removed 6 bases at V and 4 bases at J, with 9 bases between. The CDR3 consists of 12 residues. The CDR3 protein is CASSRGIYGYTF. CDR3 coding DNA: TGTGCCAGCAGCCGGGGGATCTATGGCTACACCTTC.

In its sample, this clone was seen once. V gene TRBV9 combines with J gene TRBJ1-4, with D unresolved. Trimming stripped 0 bases from V and 8 bases from J, with 11 bases between. The CDR3 extends over 14 amino acids. Germline CDR1 is SGDLS and CDR2 is YYNGEE. The CDR3 coding sequence is TGTGCCAGCAGCGTAGGGGCAGGTGGGGAAAAACTGTTTTTT. This translates into CASSVGAGGEKLFF.

The chain uses TRBV28 and TRBJ1-5, with D tentatively TRBD1 (5 bases). The CDR3 totals 16 residues. Germline values: CDR1 MDHEN, CDR2 SYDVKM. Trimming left V 10 bases short and J 4 bases short, with 23 bases between. The CDR3 nucleotides are TGTGCCATCGGGAGGGGCGCGGGGTCCCGGAATCAGCCCCAGCATTTT. It yields the protein CAIGRGAGSRNQPQHF.

J is TRBJ1-2 and V is TRBV14; 11 nucleotides match TRBD1. Germline V CDR1 and CDR2: SGHDN, FVKESK. V gave up 4 bases and J gave up 6 bases; unmatched junction bases: 7. The CDR3 covers 15 residues. The CDR3 is CASSPWTGGEDGYTF. The DNA of the CDR3 is TGTGCCAGCAGCCCTTGGACAGGGGGCGAGGATGGCTACACCTTC. Full variable domain (remainder filled in from reference TRBV14 and TRBJ1-2): EAGVTQFPSHSVIEKGQTVTLRCDPISGHDNLYWYRRVMGKEIKFLLHFVKESKQDESGMPNNRFLAERTGGTYSTLKVQPAELEDSGVYFCASSPWTGGEDGYTFGSGTRLTVV.

This clone was detected once. The chain joins TRBV5-8 to TRBJ1-2; D uncertain. This CDR3 contains 14 residues. CDR1 is SGHTS, CDR2 YDEGEE, per germline. Trimming removed 0 bases at V and 7 bases at J, with 13 bases between. CDR3 nucleotide sequence: TGTGCCAGCAGCTTGGGCACCCGGGTGGGTGGCTACACCTTC. Encoded protein: CASSLGTRVGGYTF.

The chain uses TRBV27 and TRBJ2-3, with 7 positions matching TRBD1. V lost 0 bases to trimming and J lost 0 bases; unmatched junction nucleotides: 12. The germline V gene encodes CDR1 MNHEY and CDR2 SMNVEV (reference sequence). CDR3 length equals 19 residues. CDR3 protein: CASSLSGDSAETSTDTQYF. DNA of the CDR3: TGTGCCAGCAGTTTATCAGGGGACAGTGCTGAAACTAGCACAGATACGCAGTATTTT.

The rearrangement uses TRBV7-2 and TRBJ2-7, with D hard to call. V lost 6 bases and J lost 3, with 15 bases in between. Per the germline V gene, CDR1 is SGHTA and CDR2 is FQGNSA. There are 14 residues in the CDR3. This CDR3 is CASSTSRSHYEQYF. In DNA, the CDR3 is TGTGCCAGCAGTACCTCGCGGTCCCACTACGAGCAGTACTTC.

The rearrangement links TRBV9 to TRBJ2-3, with D tentatively TRBD1 (7 bases). Trimming shortened V by 2 bases and J by 5 bases, and 18 bases separated the two germline ends. This CDR3 region has 16 residues. CDR1 SGDLS and CDR2 YYNGEE come from the germline V gene. The CDR3 DNA follows: TGTGCCAGCAGCGTTCAGGGGGGAGATTGGCTAGATACGCAGTATTTT. Residues: CASSVQGGDWLDTQYF.

The chain is built from TRBV18 and TRBJ2-5, with D maybe TRBD1 (5 bases). The ends were cut back, 6 bases at V and 7 bases at J, with 15 bases in the middle. Germline V gives CDR1 KGHSH, CDR2 LQKENI. CDR3 size: 13 residues. In DNA, the CDR3 is TGTGCCAGCTCGGGGCAACTGGAAGGGACCCAGTACTTC. This translates into CASSGQLEGTQYF.